The 24 T cell receptor beta chains below were found in one sample sequenced in a study of T cells in Graves' hyperthyroidism and ophthalmopathy. Amplification of TCR beta CDR3 regions used RNA as the template. A set of HTBI primers served as the primers for a first-round RT-PCR of the TCR CDR3. One entry per CDR3 protein, called by TCRdb with MiXCR from the multiplex PCR reads. The sample holds 400,000 to 500,000 distinct CDR3 sequences, about 15% seen once. Sequenced material: blood. These receptors were taken from a young man with Graves' ophthalmopathy.

This clonotype has at least ten counts. The chain combines TRBV3-1 with TRBJ2-5; D possibly uses TRBD1 or TRBD2 (5 bases each). The V gene lost 0 bases and the J gene lost 1 base, with 12 bases spanning the gap. Germline V gives CDR1 LGHDT, CDR2 YNNKEL (reference sequence). The CDR3 is 16 amino acids. The CDR3 nucleotides are TGTGCCAGCAGCCAAGATTACGGGGCCCCCCAAGAGACCCAGTACTTC. Its protein product is CASSQDYGAPQETQYF.

This clonotype was observed a few times. The chain recombines TRBV29-1 with TRBJ1-3; D unresolved. This CDR3 region has 13 residues. The germline gives CDR1 SQVTM, CDR2 ANQGSEA. With 0 bases removed from V and 6 bases from J, the gap between germline ends came to 9 bases. As DNA, the CDR3 is TGCAGCGTTGAAGACAGGATTGAAAACACCATATATTTT. It translates to CSVEDRIENTIYF.

The J gene is TRBJ2-5, the V gene TRBV5-1; TRBD2 aligns across 9 bases. This CDR3 has 16 residues. CDR1 SGHRS and CDR2 YFSETQ come from the germline V gene. After removal of 2 bases from V and 4 bases from J, the junction contained 9 bases not matched to a gene. The CDR3 DNA reads TGCGCCAGCAGCTTAGGACCTAGCGGGATGGGAGAGACCCAGTACTTC. It yields the protein CASSLGPSGMGETQYF.

This clonotype was picked up many times. This chain connects TRBV5-8 to TRBJ2-1, with D perhaps TRBD1 or TRBD2 (7 bases each). There are 17 residues in the CDR3. The germline gives CDR1 SGHTS, CDR2 YDEGEE. V lost 6 bases, J lost 1 base, and 20 bases lay in between. The CDR3 nucleotides read TGTGCCAGCACACTGGGGGGGACAGCCTATTCCTACAATGAGCAGTTCTTC. Its translation: CASTLGGTAYSYNEQFF.

This clonotype was observed at least ten times. The chain couples TRBV12-3 or TRBV12-4 to TRBJ1-2; no clear D gene. Between the trimmed V and J ends, which lost 7 bases and 12 bases, there was a span of 24 bases. CDR3 size: 14 residues. The CDR3 protein is CASTNPAAREAHTF. As DNA, the CDR3 is TGTGCCAGCACCAACCCGGCGGCAAGGGAAGCCCACACCTTC.

V gene TRBV4-1 combines with J gene TRBJ2-7; no firm D call. Germline V lookup: CDR1 MGHRA, CDR2 YSYEKL. The V and J ends lost 4 bases and 4 bases respectively, with 17 bases between them. There are 15 residues in the CDR3. CDR3 DNA sequence: TGCGCCAGCAGCCCTTTACTAAAGGCCCCATACGAGCAGTACTTC. Translation: CASSPLLKAPYEQYF.

This clonotype has ten or more counts. J is TRBJ1-1 and V is TRBV10-1; D is uncertain. V was clipped by 3 bases and J by 5 bases, with 10 bases between them. CDR3 length equals 13 residues. CDR1 is WNHNN and CDR2 is SYGVQD in the germline V gene (reference sequence). CDR3 region: CASSEEIWTEAFF. The CDR3 DNA reads TGCGCCAGCAGTGAAGAGATTTGGACTGAAGCTTTCTTT.

This rearrangement joins TRBV12-3 or TRBV12-4 to TRBJ1-4; D is unclear. V gave up 8 bases and J gave up 11 bases, with 12 bases separating them. CDR3 size: 11 residues. The CDR3 reads CASGGLAKLFF. CDR3 sequence (DNA): TGTGCCAGCGGAGGGCTTGCGAAACTGTTTTTT.

CDR3 bases: TGTGCCAGCAGTTTACCAGGGAGCTATGGCTACACCTTC. This gives the protein CASSLPGSYGYTF. The chain couples TRBV28 to TRBJ1-2; a possible D gene is TRBD1 (5 bases). The germline V and J ends were trimmed by 2 bases and 4 bases, with 8 bases remaining between them. The CDR3 is 13 amino acids. Germline V lookup: CDR1 MDHEN, CDR2 SYDVKM.

At least ten counts were recorded for this clonotype. The genes are TRBV11-2 and TRBJ2-3, with D unresolved. The CDR3 has 16 amino acids. In germline, CDR1 is SGHAT, CDR2 FQNNGV. V gave up 0 bases and J gave up 1 base, with 11 bases separating them. CDR3: CASSLDWGGGTDTQYF. Here the CDR3 DNA reads TGTGCCAGCAGCTTAGATTGGGGTGGGGGCACAGATACGCAGTATTTT.

This clonotype was detected a few times. The CDR3 bases are TGTGCCAGCAGCTCTGGGACTAGCGGGACAACCTCCTACAATGAGCAGTTCTTC. The encoded protein is CASSSGTSGTTSYNEQFF. V usage is TRBV5-5 and J usage is TRBJ2-1, with TRBD2 matching over 13 bases. J lost 0 bases, V lost 3 bases, and 6 bases had no gene match. The CDR3 extends over 18 amino acids. The germline V gene has CDR1 SGHKS and CDR2 YYEKEE (reference sequence).

With regard to this clonotype: A much larger clone differs from this one at a single base, so this may be a read error. V is TRBV7-3 and J is TRBJ2-2; D is possibly TRBD2 (6 bases). Looked up from germline, CDR1 is SGHTA and CDR2 is FQGTGA. The germline V and J ends were trimmed by 6 bases and 7 bases, with 18 bases remaining between them. This CDR3 is 15 amino acids long. The CDR3 coding sequence is TGTGCCAGCAGGAACGGGACTCAAGTCAGCGGGGAGCTGTTTTTT. This sequence encodes CASRNGTQVSGELFF.

The table lists this clonotype with many counts. This chain joins TRBV6-1 and TRBJ1-1; no firm D call. The CDR3 runs to 12 residues. The V end was cut by 6 bases, the J end by 1 base, with 6 bases between. Germline assignment: CDR1 MNHNS and CDR2 SASEGT. DNA for the CDR3: TGTGCCAGCAGGGAGGCGAACACTGAAGCTTTCTTT. Its protein is CASREANTEAFF.

This clonotype was seen only a few times. The CDR3 bases are TGTGCCAGCAGCAATCTAGCGGGGGGGCGGGAGACCCAGTACTTC. It codes for CASSNLAGGRETQYF. J is TRBJ2-5 and V is TRBV2; 12 nucleotides line up with TRBD2. After removal of 6 bases from V and 5 bases from J, the junction contained 7 bases not matched to a gene. Per germline, CDR1 SNHLY and CDR2 FYNNEI. The CDR3 covers 15 residues.

At least ten counts were recorded for this clonotype. The chain carries TRBV30 and TRBJ1-2; D call uncertain. Germline CDR1 and CDR2: GTSNPN and SVGIG (reference sequence). Trimming took 0 bases from V and 4 from J, leaving 6 bases between them. This CDR3 contains 12 residues. CDR3: CAWSVAGYGYTF. The CDR3 coding sequence is TGTGCCTGGAGTGTAGCCGGCTATGGCTACACCTTC.

For the CDR3, the DNA is TGTGCCAGCAGCTCGGAACTTAGGCTCAACGAGCAGTACTTC. This translates into CASSSELRLNEQYF. V usage is TRBV6-1 and J usage is TRBJ2-7; D gene unclear. Trimming cost V 6 bases and J 5 bases, with 17 bases left between them. The CDR3 runs 14 residues. Looked up from germline, CDR1 is MNHNS and CDR2 is SASEGT.

In its sample, this clonotype was seen once. A much larger clonotype is one base distant, so this may be a read error. The chain has TRBV6-2 or TRBV6-3 and TRBJ2-1, with 8 bases fitting TRBD2. TRBJ2-7 explains the end of the DNA better; the J call may be wrong. Germline CDR1 MNHEY, CDR2 SVGEGT. The length of the CDR3 is 16 residues. In DNA, the CDR3 is TGTGTCAGCAGTCCCAGGGCGGGAGGTCCCTACAATGAGCAGTACTTC. This translates into CVSSPRAGGPYNEQYF.

This clonotype was seen a handful of times. This sequence joins TRBV28 and TRBJ2-3, with 7 bases aligning to TRBD1. The CDR3 has 15 amino acids. Germline lookup yields CDR1 MDHEN and CDR2 SYDVKM. With V trimmed by 3 bases and J by 1 base, 4 bases remained unmatched. The CDR3 DNA follows: TGTGCCAGCAGTTTGCCCGGACAGGGCACAGATACGCAGTATTTT. It yields the protein CASSLPGQGTDTQYF.

Ten or more counts support this clonotype. This CDR3 reads CASSLGGGGVGYTF. In DNA form, the CDR3 reads TGTGCCAGCAGCTTAGGCGGGGGGGGGGTTGGCTACACCTTC. The V gene is TRBV7-2, the J gene TRBJ1-2, with a weak D call TRBD1 (5 bases). The CDR3 covers 14 residues. CDR1 SGHTA and CDR2 FQGNSA come from the germline V gene. V was shortened by 1 base and J by 7 bases, with 13 bases between the two germline ends. Supplemented by reference TRBV7-2 and TRBJ1-2, the full variable domain reads GAGVSQSPSNKVTEKGKDVELRCDPISGHTALYWYRQSLGQGLEFLIYFQGNSAPDKSGLPSDRFSAERTGGSVSTLTIQRTQQEDSAVYLCASSLGGGGVGYTFGSGTRLTVV.

This clonotype was recorded many times. The chain employs TRBV2 and TRBJ1-5; 8 bases map to TRBD1. V shed 5 bases and J 6 bases; nucleotides not matched to a gene: 6. CDR3 length: 14 amino acids. CDR1 and CDR2 from the germline V gene are SNHLY and FYNNEI. The CDR3 loop reads CASSQQGVGQPQHF. The DNA for the CDR3 is TGTGCCAGCAGTCAACAGGGGGTCGGTCAGCCCCAGCATTTT.

The V call is TRBV20-1, the J call TRBJ2-1, with 12 bases aligning to TRBD2. Germline CDR1 and CDR2: DFQATT and SNEGSKA (reference sequence). The ends lost 5 bases at V and 6 bases at J; junction bases unmatched: 11. The CDR3 loop spans 16 amino acids. Written as DNA, the CDR3 is TGCAGTGCTGGTTCCCCGGGACTAGCGGGCCCCAATGAGCAGTTCTTC. Translated, it gives CSAGSPGLAGPNEQFF.

This clonotype was seen repeatedly, ten times or more. The chain combines TRBV3-1 with TRBJ2-1, with unresolved D. The germline V gene encodes CDR1 LGHDT and CDR2 YNNKEL (reference sequence). This CDR3 region has 15 residues. Trimming took 0 bases from V and 6 from J, leaving 12 bases between them. The CDR3 region has the DNA TGTGCCAGCAGCCAAGATCCAGGCACGGGCAATGAGCAGTTCTTC. Translation gives CASSQDPGTGNEQFF.

This clonotype was seen repeatedly, ten times or more. Compared with germline, one end of the junction differs, possibly owing to a read error. The rearrangement links TRBV2 to TRBJ2-3, with D uncertain. The CDR3 length is 13 residues. The germline V gene has CDR1 SNHLY and CDR2 FYNNEI. The CDR3: CASREGPKDTQYF. The CDR3 DNA reads as TGTGCCAGCAGGGAAGGCCCGAAGGATACGCAGTATTTT.

This clonotype came up many times. The rearrangement joins TRBV4-1 to TRBJ2-7; D is possibly TRBD2 (5 bases). The V gene lost 1 base and the J gene lost 3 bases, with 16 bases spanning the gap. CDR3 length: 16 amino acids. CDR1 MGHRA and CDR2 YSYEKL come from the germline V gene. Here the CDR3 DNA reads TGCGCCAGCAGCCAAGTAAAGTTGAGGGTGGACTACGAGCAGTACTTC. It codes for CASSQVKLRVDYEQYF.